The present entry profiles one TCR beta chain with its context. These data belong to a study of control samples from healthy donors and cancer patients. This CDR3 is 13 amino acids long. Germline V gene lookup returns CDR1 LNHDA and CDR2 SQIVND (reference sequence). Trimming took off 6 bases at V and 7 bases at J, with 13 bases between the two ends. Method: immunoSEQ multiplex PCR; TCRdb's copy keeps in-frame clones and lacks some. This repertoire shows around 120,000 clones, 93% found once; its top ten account for about 2.6%. The clonotype comes from a man aged 25-45 years in good health. The specimen was blood. The rearrangement links TRBV19 to TRBJ1-5; D ambiguous. The CDR3 spells CASSDGPYQPQHF. DNA for the CDR3: TGTGCCAGTAGCGACGGCCCTTACCAGCCCCAGCATTTT.